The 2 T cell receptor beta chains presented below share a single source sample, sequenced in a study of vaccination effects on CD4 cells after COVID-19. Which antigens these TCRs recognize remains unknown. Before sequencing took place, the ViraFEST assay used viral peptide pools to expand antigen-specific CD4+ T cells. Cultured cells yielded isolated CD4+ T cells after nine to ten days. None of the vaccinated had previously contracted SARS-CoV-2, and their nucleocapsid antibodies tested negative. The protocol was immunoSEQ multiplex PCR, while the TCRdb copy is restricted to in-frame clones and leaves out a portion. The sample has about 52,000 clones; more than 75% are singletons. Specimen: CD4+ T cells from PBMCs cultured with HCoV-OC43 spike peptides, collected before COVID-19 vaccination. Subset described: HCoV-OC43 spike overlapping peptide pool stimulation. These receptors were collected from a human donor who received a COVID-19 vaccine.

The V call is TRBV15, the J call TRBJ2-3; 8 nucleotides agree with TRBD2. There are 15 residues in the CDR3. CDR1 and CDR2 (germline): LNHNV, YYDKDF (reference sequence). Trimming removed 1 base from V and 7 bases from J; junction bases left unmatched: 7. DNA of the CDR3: TGTGCCACCAGCAGAGTGACGGGGGGGGCGCATACGCAGTATTTT. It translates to CATSRVTGGAHTQYF.

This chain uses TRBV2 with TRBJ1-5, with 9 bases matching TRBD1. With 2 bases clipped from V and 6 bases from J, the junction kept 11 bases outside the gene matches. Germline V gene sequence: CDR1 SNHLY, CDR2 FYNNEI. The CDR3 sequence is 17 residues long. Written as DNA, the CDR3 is TGTGCCAGCAGTGAAAGGGGGCGGACAGGGGCGACTCAGCCCCAGCATTTT. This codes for CASSERGRTGATQPQHF. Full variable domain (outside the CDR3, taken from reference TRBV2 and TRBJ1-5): EPEVTQTPSHQVTQMGQEVILRCVPISNHLYFYWYRQILGQKVEFLVSFYNNEISEKSEIFDDQFSVERPDGSNFTLKIRSTKLEDSAMYFCASSERGRTGATQPQHFGDGTRLSIL.